One and the same sample provided the 19 T cell receptor beta chains below, sequenced in a study of blood T cell repertoires in COVID-19. Produced via immunoSEQ multiplex PCR; TCRdb's table is partial and in-frame only. This sample carries 85,000 to 120,000 clones, roughly 92% of them seen once, and the ten largest clones take approximately 1.9%. Sequencing was performed on peripheral blood. These receptor sequences come from a woman in her forties or fifties with COVID-19, enrolled during active disease.

The rearrangement joins TRBV10-2 to TRBJ2-7; 8 nucleotides match TRBD2. Germline CDR1 and CDR2: WSHSY and SAAADI. CDR3 size: 14 residues. The ends lost 8 bases at V and 4 bases at J; junction bases unmatched: 10. CDR3 region: CASGHRGGGYEQYF. CDR3 DNA sequence: TGCGCCAGCGGGCACCGGGGGGGCGGTTACGAGCAGTACTTC.

The chain is built from TRBV24-1 and TRBJ1-2; 7 bases are shared with TRBD1. The junction had 5 bases not matched to a gene; V was cut back by 1 base and J by 7 bases. The CDR3 loop spans 14 amino acids. In germline, CDR1 is KGHDR, CDR2 SFDVKD. CDR3 sequence: CATSDFGQASGYTF. As DNA, the CDR3 is TGTGCCACCAGTGATTTTGGACAGGCCTCTGGCTACACCTTC.

The rearrangement joins TRBV9 to TRBJ1-6; TRBD1 is a possible D gene (5 bases). This CDR3 spans 15 amino acids. V was trimmed by 0 bases and J by 3 bases, leaving 7 bases between them. Germline CDR1 is SGDLS and CDR2 is YYNGEE. The CDR3: CASSVEGLYNSPLHF. In nucleotides, the CDR3 is TGTGCCAGCAGCGTAGAGGGGCTCTATAATTCACCCCTCCACTTT.

This clone came up once. The rearrangement joins TRBV10-2 to TRBJ1-5; D remains unclear. The germline V gene has CDR1 WSHSY and CDR2 SAAADI. V lost 0 bases, J lost 6 bases, and 15 bases lay in between. The CDR3 has 16 amino acids. CDR3 region: CASSESSNPQIQPQHF. CDR3 bases: TGCGCCAGCAGTGAGTCGTCCAATCCCCAAATTCAGCCCCAGCATTTT.

The chain combines TRBV4-3 with TRBJ1-4; TRBD1 matches at 7 bases. Germline CDR1 reads LGHNA; CDR2 reads YSLEER. Trimming removed 4 bases from V and 7 bases from J; junction bases left unmatched: 12. The CDR3 length is 16 residues. CDR3 amino acids: CASSPSAGGGGEKLFF. CDR3 coding DNA: TGCGCCAGCAGCCCCTCCGCGGGAGGGGGCGGTGAAAAACTGTTTTTT.

This clone appeared once. V usage is TRBV7-2 and J usage is TRBJ1-6, with 9 bases lining up with TRBD1. V shed 6 bases, J shed 10 bases, and the junction held 13 bases outside the gene matches. Germline loops: CDR1 SGHTA, CDR2 FQGNSA. The CDR3 is 16 amino acids. The CDR3 DNA sequence: TGTGCCAGCAGTTTAACCACGGACAGGGGTGGATCACCCCTCCACTTT. Its protein product is CASSLTTDRGGSPLHF.

CDR3 nucleotides: TGTGCCAGCAGTGAAGCAGGGGTGACCTACGAGCAGTACTTC. Translation gives CASSEAGVTYEQYF. The gene calls are TRBV6-1 and TRBJ2-7; possibly TRBD1 for D (5 bases). CDR3 size: 14 residues. CDR1 is MNHNS, CDR2 SASEGT, per germline. V shed 0 bases and J shed 2 bases, with 8 bases lying between them.

The genes are TRBV4-3 and TRBJ1-4, with D perhaps TRBD1 (6 bases). This CDR3 comprises 16 residues. From germline, CDR1 is LGHNA and CDR2 YSLEER. The V end was cut by 3 bases, the J end by 4 bases, with 15 bases between. In DNA, the CDR3 is TGCGCCAGCAGCCAGACGGCAGGGGCCCTTAATGAAAAACTGTTTTTT. This encodes CASSQTAGALNEKLFF.

The chain is built from TRBV11-2 and TRBJ2-7, with D maybe TRBD1 (5 bases). Germline CDR1 is SGHAT and CDR2 is FQNNGV. V was pared by 8 bases and J by 3 bases, with 8 bases between. CDR3 length: 11 amino acids. The CDR3 DNA is TGTGCCAGCGACACAGGCTACGAGCAGTACTTC. It translates to CASDTGYEQYF.

V gene TRBV5-5 combines with J gene TRBJ2-7; D perhaps matches TRBD1 (6 bases). There are 14 residues in the CDR3. Germline CDR1 is SGHKS and CDR2 is YYEKEE (reference sequence). Trimming left V 5 bases short and J 2 bases short, with 14 bases between. The CDR3, as DNA: TGTGCCAGCAGTTCCCCGGACAGTCCCTACGAGCAGTACGTC. The encoded protein is CASSSPDSPYEQYV.

The chain couples TRBV30 to TRBJ1-1; D possibly corresponds to TRBD1 (6 bases). V was shortened by 3 bases and J by 1 base, with 6 bases between the two germline ends. Germline-derived CDR1 and CDR2 are GTSNPN and SVGIG (reference sequence). The CDR3 is 12 amino acids. CDR3 DNA: TGTGCCTGGAGACAGGGGAACACTGAAGCTTTCTTT. Protein: CAWRQGNTEAFF.

The V gene is TRBV10-3, the J gene TRBJ1-5; tentative D call: TRBD1 (5 bases). Trimming cost V 2 bases and J 3 bases, with 8 bases left between them. The CDR3 length is 14 residues. The V gene's germline CDR1 is ENHRY and CDR2 SYGVKD. This chain's CDR3 is CAISETGPNQPQHF. CDR3 sequence (DNA): TGTGCCATCAGTGAGACAGGACCCAATCAGCCCCAGCATTTT.

The genes are TRBV29-1 and TRBJ2-7; no definite D call. This CDR3 region has 11 residues. Looked up from germline, CDR1 is SQVTM and CDR2 is ANQGSEA. Trimming cost V 4 bases and J 2 bases, with 6 bases left between them. The DNA for the CDR3 is TGCAGCGTTGCCGGAGCCTACGAGCAGTACTTC. This encodes CSVAGAYEQYF.

The V call is TRBV27, the J call TRBJ2-7, with D perhaps TRBD1 (6 bases). The germline V gene has CDR1 MNHEY and CDR2 SMNVEV (reference sequence). V lost 7 bases, J lost 3 bases, and 13 bases lay in between. The CDR3 extends over 13 amino acids. CDR3 nucleotide sequence: TGTGCCAGCAAAGCAGGGGACGGCTACGAGCAGTACTTC. This sequence encodes CASKAGDGYEQYF.

This CDR3 is CASSLFTILGTGENTGELFF. For the CDR3, the DNA is TGCGCCAGCAGCCTTTTCACGATCCTAGGGACAGGGGAAAACACCGGGGAGCTGTTTTTT. The J gene is TRBJ2-2, the V gene TRBV4-1; 10 nucleotides line up with TRBD1. The CDR3 length is 20 residues. The junction had 16 bases not matched to a gene; V was cut back by 4 bases and J by 2 bases. Germline V lookup: CDR1 MGHRA, CDR2 YSYEKL.

The chain recombines TRBV6-2 or TRBV6-3 with TRBJ2-2, with unresolved D. The CDR3 runs to 13 residues. V was clipped by 0 bases and J by 6 bases, with 5 bases between them. Germline V gives CDR1 MNHEY, CDR2 SVGEGT. The CDR3 protein is CASSYSLSGELFF. CDR3 nucleotide sequence: TGTGCCAGCAGTTACTCATTATCCGGGGAGCTGTTTTTT.

This clone has a single count. J is TRBJ2-1 and V is TRBV19; D gene uncertain. The CDR3 covers 13 residues. Germline assignment: CDR1 LNHDA and CDR2 SQIVND (reference sequence). Trimming removed 4 bases from V and 10 bases from J, with 14 bases in between. Here the CDR3 DNA reads TGTGCCAGTAGTACCGTGACAACTGGGGAGCAGTTCTTC. Translating it yields CASSTVTTGEQFF.

The rearrangement uses TRBV5-4 and TRBJ2-2; 8 bases align to TRBD1. CDR1 and CDR2 (germline): SGHNT, YYREEE (reference sequence). Trimming removed 4 bases from V and 4 bases from J; junction bases left unmatched: 6. CDR3 length equals 15 residues. CDR3 protein: CASSPDRVSTGELFF. The CDR3 DNA reads as TGTGCCAGCAGCCCGGACAGGGTGAGCACCGGGGAGCTGTTTTTT.

The V and J genes are TRBV27 and TRBJ1-6, with 8 bases that match TRBD1. Germline V gene sequence: CDR1 MNHEY, CDR2 SMNVEV (reference sequence). J was trimmed by 4 bases and V by 5 bases; bases with no gene match: 7. The CDR3 is 16 amino acids. CDR3 protein: CASSRGQGFYNSPLHF. The CDR3 DNA sequence: TGTGCCAGCAGTCGCGGACAGGGATTTTATAATTCACCCCTCCACTTT.